A single sample is the source of the 31 T cell receptor beta chains below, sequenced in a study of blood T cell repertoires in COVID-19. The data were produced by immunoSEQ multiplex PCR, yet TCRdb's version contains in-frame clones alone and is incomplete. The table shows 200,000 to 250,000 clones, with around 82% occurring only once. Sequenced material: peripheral blood. The receptors originated from a young woman who had recovered from COVID-19.

The chain joins TRBV28 to TRBJ2-1; 10 nucleotides align to TRBD1. Germline V gene sequence: CDR1 MDHEN, CDR2 SYDVKM. Germline trimming cut 8 bases from V and 2 bases from J; bases unmatched to any gene: 6. The CDR3 length is 15 residues. The DNA for the CDR3 is TGTGCCAGCGGTCGGACAGGGGGTACCTACAATGAGCAGTTCTTC. Amino acids: CASGRTGGTYNEQFF.

The chain carries TRBV6-5 and TRBJ2-7, with 10 bases fitting TRBD2. J lost 6 bases, V lost 6 bases, and 11 bases had no gene match. CDR1 and CDR2 from the germline V gene are MNHEY and SVGAGI. The CDR3 is 15 residues long. The DNA of the CDR3 is TGTGCCAGCAGGGTAGCTAGCGGGAGCCCCTTCGAGCAGTACTTC. As protein: CASRVASGSPFEQYF.

This clone appeared a single time. The rearrangement uses TRBV18 and TRBJ2-1, with TRBD2 identical over 12 bases. Germline assignment: CDR1 KGHSH and CDR2 LQKENI. V lost 6 bases to trimming and J lost 5 bases; unmatched junction nucleotides: 8. The CDR3 runs to 16 residues. The CDR3 DNA follows: TGTGCCAGCTCCCCATACCTAGCGGGAGGGCACAATGAGCAGTTCTTC. This gives the protein CASSPYLAGGHNEQFF.

This sequence joins TRBV19 and TRBJ2-7; D is perhaps TRBD2 (6 bases). The CDR3 runs 15 residues. Germline lookup yields CDR1 LNHDA and CDR2 SQIVND (reference sequence). Trimming removed 3 bases at V and 3 bases at J, with 15 bases between. Written as DNA, the CDR3 is TGTGCCAGTAGTATTTCAGGAGGGGAAGGCTACGAGCAGTACTTC. This codes for CASSISGGEGYEQYF. Filled out from reference TRBV19 and TRBJ2-7, the complete variable domain reads DGGITQSPKYLFRKEGQNVTLSCEQNLNHDAMYWYRQDPGQGLRLIYYSQIVNDFQKGDIAEGYSVSREKKESFPLTVTSAQKNPTAFYLCASSISGGEGYEQYFGPGTRLTVT.

Comment on this clone: The junction departs from germline at one end; a sequencing error may be responsible. This rearrangement joins TRBV10-1 to TRBJ2-7; perhaps TRBD2 as D (6 bases). The CDR3 spans 12 residues. Germline loops: CDR1 WNHNN, CDR2 SYGVQD (reference sequence). The CDR3 DNA is TGCGCCAGCAGGGCGGGGTCCTCCGAGCAGTACTTC. It encodes CASRAGSSEQYF.

The genes are TRBV10-3 and TRBJ2-7; 9 bases match TRBD1. The CDR3 consists of 14 residues. The ends lost 5 bases at V and 2 bases at J; junction bases unmatched: 4. Germline-derived CDR1 and CDR2 are ENHRY and SYGVKD. This CDR3 is CAISPGQGAYEQYF. The CDR3 DNA follows: TGTGCCATCAGTCCGGGACAGGGCGCCTACGAGCAGTACTTC.

This sequence joins TRBV24-1 and TRBJ2-2; D remains ambiguous. The CDR3 extends over 12 amino acids. The germline CDR1 and CDR2 sequences are KGHDR and SFDVKD. V lost 5 bases to trimming and J lost 2 bases, with 2 bases between them. The DNA for the CDR3 is TGTGCCACCAGTGTAAACACCGGGGAGCTGTTTTTT. Encoded protein: CATSVNTGELFF.

The J gene is TRBJ1-1, the V gene TRBV29-1; 7 bases align to TRBD1. Looked up from germline, CDR1 is SQVTM and CDR2 is ANQGSEA. V dropped 7 bases and J dropped 0; count of bases not matched to a gene: 2. This CDR3 has 12 residues. The CDR3 loop is CSARGMNTEAFF. The CDR3 nucleotides are TGCAGCGCCAGGGGGATGAACACTGAAGCTTTCTTT.

The chain has TRBV9 and TRBJ2-7; D not certain. Germline CDR1 is SGDLS and CDR2 is YYNGEE. Trimming took 0 bases from V and 0 from J, leaving 10 bases between them. The CDR3 length is 15 residues. The CDR3 loop reads CASSVDGSLSYEQYF. The CDR3 nucleotides read TGTGCCAGCAGCGTAGACGGTTCTCTCTCCTACGAGCAGTACTTC.

The gene calls are TRBV28 and TRBJ1-2, with unresolved D. Trimming removed 1 base from V and 4 bases from J, with 13 bases in between. Germline CDR1 MDHEN, CDR2 SYDVKM. The CDR3 consists of 15 residues. As DNA, the CDR3 is TGTGCCAGCAGTTTATCCCAGACACGATTCTATGGCTACACCTTC. It is translated as CASSLSQTRFYGYTF.

The CDR3 DNA follows: TGTGCCAGCAGCTTAATGGCTAGCGGGCCCGGGGAGCTGTTTTTT. It codes for CASSLMASGPGELFF. This chain connects TRBV7-6 to TRBJ2-2, with 8 positions matching TRBD2. The length of the CDR3 is 15 residues. V lost 2 bases to trimming and J lost 6 bases; unmatched junction nucleotides: 5. Germline loops: CDR1 SGHVS, CDR2 FNYEAQ.

The chain links TRBV28 to TRBJ2-3, with TRBD2 identical over 10 bases. With V trimmed by 5 bases and J by 6 bases, 5 bases remained unmatched. Germline CDR1 and CDR2: MDHEN and SYDVKM. CDR3 length equals 14 residues. DNA for the CDR3: TGTGCCAGCAGTCCCTCTAGCGGGAGCGATACGCAGTATTTT. It encodes CASSPSSGSDTQYF. Full variable domain (rest looked up from reference TRBV28 and TRBJ2-3): DVKVTQSSRYLVKRTGEKVFLECVQDMDHENMFWYRQDPGLGLRLIYFSYDVKMKEKGDIPEGYSVSREKKERFSLILESASTNQTSMYLCASSPSSGSDTQYFGPGTRLTVL.

CDR3 bases: TGTGCCAGCAGATGGACAGGGGGTGACACTGAAGCTTTCTTT. Its protein product is CASRWTGGDTEAFF. The chain employs TRBV6-5 and TRBJ1-1; 10 bases agree with TRBD1. Germline trimming cut 6 bases from V and 3 bases from J; bases unmatched to any gene: 4. CDR3 length: 14 residues. Germline V CDR1 and CDR2: MNHEY, SVGAGI.

The chain uses TRBV19 and TRBJ2-7, with D maybe TRBD1 (5 bases). V lost 3 bases and J 8 bases, leaving 17 bases between the germline ends. This CDR3 region has 14 residues. Germline loops: CDR1 LNHDA, CDR2 SQIVND (reference sequence). The CDR3 DNA follows: TGTGCCAGTAGTATTGGGCAGGGCCTGCGTCAGCAGTACTTC. Residues: CASSIGQGLRQQYF. The full variable domain, completed using reference TRBV19 and TRBJ2-7, is DGGITQSPKYLFRKEGQNVTLSCEQNLNHDAMYWYRQDPGQGLRLIYYSQIVNDFQKGDIAEGYSVSREKKESFPLTVTSAQKNPTAFYLCASSIGQGLRQQYFGPGTRLTVT.

The rearrangement links TRBV9 to TRBJ2-3; D is ambiguous. V was trimmed by 0 bases and J by 9 bases, leaving 11 bases between them. This CDR3 has 13 amino acids. CDR1 is SGDLS, CDR2 YYNGEE, per germline. This CDR3 reads CASSVATGTTQYF. CDR3 nucleotides: TGTGCCAGCAGCGTAGCTACGGGTACCACGCAGTATTTT.

V usage is TRBV19 and J usage is TRBJ2-3, with 7 positions matching TRBD2. CDR3 length equals 16 residues. The junction had 10 bases not matched to a gene; V was cut back by 5 bases and J by 2 bases. CDR1 is LNHDA, CDR2 SQIVND, per germline (reference sequence). Here the CDR3 reads CASSPRGGAFTDTQYF. In nucleotides, the CDR3 is TGTGCCAGTAGTCCGAGGGGAGGGGCTTTCACAGATACGCAGTATTTT.

The chain is built from TRBV10-3 and TRBJ1-2; possibly TRBD1 for D (5 bases). This CDR3 region has 14 residues. CDR1 and CDR2 (germline): ENHRY, SYGVKD. Deletions cut 2 bases from V and 7 bases from J, with 14 bases between. The CDR3 DNA sequence: TGTGCCATCAGTGAGCAGGGAGGAGGCGGTGGCTACACCTTC. It specifies CAISEQGGGGGYTF.

The genes are TRBV7-2 and TRBJ1-3; 8 bases are shared with TRBD1. The V gene end was trimmed by 5 bases and the J gene end by 0 bases; junction bases not matched to a gene: 6. Germline CDR1 and CDR2: SGHTA and FQGNSA. The CDR3 is made up of 16 amino acids. Written as DNA, the CDR3 is TGTGCCAGCAGCCAAGCAGGGACAGGCTCTGGAAACACCATATATTTT. This translates into CASSQAGTGSGNTIYF.

J is TRBJ1-6 and V is TRBV3-1 (or the pseudogene TRBV3-2); D possibly corresponds to TRBD1 (6 bases). The CDR3 sequence is 17 residues long. V was cut by 0 bases and J by 8 bases, with 17 bases left in between. CDR1 and CDR2 from the germline V gene are LGHDT and YNNKEL (reference sequence). CDR3 in amino acids: CASSQDTVIGGDSPLHF. The CDR3 coding sequence is TGTGCCAGCAGCCAAGATACCGTAATAGGGGGAGATTCACCCCTCCACTTT.

With regard to this clone: The sample has other DNA sequences that encode this CDR3 too. The chain is built from TRBV28 and TRBJ2-2, with D hard to call. The CDR3 totals 12 residues. Trimming removed 4 bases at V and 3 bases at J, with 3 bases between. Germline-derived CDR1 and CDR2 are MDHEN and SYDVKM. The CDR3 sequence: CASSSYTGELFF. The DNA of the CDR3 is TGTGCCAGCAGTTCTTACACCGGGGAGCTGTTTTTT.

V and J are TRBV19 and TRBJ2-5, with 8 positions matching TRBD1. The CDR3 extends over 13 amino acids. V dropped 5 bases and J dropped 5; count of bases not matched to a gene: 4. Germline V gene sequence: CDR1 LNHDA, CDR2 SQIVND (reference sequence). In DNA, the CDR3 is TGTGCCAGTAGTCCGACAGGGGTGGAGACCCAGTACTTC. Translating gives CASSPTGVETQYF.

V and J are TRBV9 and TRBJ1-1, with 8 bases matching TRBD1. CDR3 length equals 13 residues. The V and J ends lost 2 bases and 7 bases, in that order; junction bases with no gene match: 4. The germline gives CDR1 SGDLS, CDR2 YYNGEE. The CDR3 loop reads CASSVSTGGEAFF. The CDR3, as DNA: TGTGCCAGCAGCGTTAGTACAGGGGGTGAAGCTTTCTTT. Combining the CDR3 with reference TRBV9 and TRBJ1-1 gives the whole variable domain DSGVTQTPKHLITATGQRVTLRCSPRSGDLSVYWYQQSLDQGLQFLIQYYNGEERAKGNILERFSAQQFPDLHSELNLSSLELGDSALYFCASSVSTGGEAFFGQGTRLTVV.

V gene TRBV14 combines with J gene TRBJ1-2, with no clear D. This CDR3 spans 15 amino acids. Germline CDR1 reads SGHDN; CDR2 reads FVKESK. V shed 5 bases and J shed 5 bases, with 18 bases lying between them. CDR3 DNA sequence: TGTGCCAGCAGCATGACACCAACTTCAATTTATGGCTACACCTTC. Its translation: CASSMTPTSIYGYTF.

The gene calls are TRBV20-1 and TRBJ2-5; D unclear. The germline gives CDR1 DFQATT, CDR2 SNEGSKA (reference sequence). CDR3 length: 10 amino acids. Trimming stripped 3 bases from V and 5 bases from J, with 4 bases between. The CDR3 loop reads CSASQETQYF. In DNA, the CDR3 is TGCAGTGCTAGCCAGGAGACCCAGTACTTC.

V gene TRBV5-5 combines with J gene TRBJ2-2; D call uncertain. The length of the CDR3 is 16 residues. Germline V CDR1 and CDR2: SGHKS, YYEKEE (reference sequence). V was trimmed by 4 bases and J by 2 bases, leaving 15 bases between them. The CDR3 bases are TGTGCCAGCAGCCCGGGTAGAAGTGCCAACACCGGGGAGCTGTTTTTT. Translation gives CASSPGRSANTGELFF.

The J gene is TRBJ2-1, the V gene TRBV6-5; 9 bases agree with TRBD2. This CDR3 has 14 amino acids. Germline-derived CDR1 and CDR2 are MNHEY and SVGAGI. The trim removed 7 bases at V and 9 bases at J, leaving 10 bases unmatched. As DNA, the CDR3 is TGTGCCAGCATAGGCGGAGCGGGAGGTCCTGAGCAGTTCTTC. It codes for CASIGGAGGPEQFF.

The CDR3 nucleotides read TGTGCCAGCAGTGAATTCGGTCCGGGGGTCGACGGGAATGAAAAACTGTTTTTT. This sequence encodes CASSEFGPGVDGNEKLFF. The chain combines TRBV25-1 with TRBJ1-4, with D possibly being TRBD1 (5 bases). Trimming pared 1 base from V and 5 bases from J, leaving 20 bases between. The CDR3 sequence is 18 residues long. Germline CDR1 reads MGHDK; CDR2 reads SYGVNS.

This clone was observed a few times. The chain recombines TRBV5-1 with TRBJ2-1; the match to TRBD2 covers 13 bases. The germline gives CDR1 SGHRS, CDR2 YFSETQ. The V gene end was trimmed by 5 bases and the J gene end by 2 bases; junction bases not matched to a gene: 1. CDR3 length: 15 amino acids. CDR3 DNA: TGCGCCAGCAGACTAGCGGGAGGGCCCTACAATGAGCAGTTCTTC. This codes for CASRLAGGPYNEQFF.

This chain connects TRBV6-6 to TRBJ1-5; tentatively, D is TRBD1 (6 bases). Germline V lookup: CDR1 MNHNY, CDR2 SVGAGI (reference sequence). V lost 8 bases to trimming and J lost 3 bases, with 14 bases between them. The CDR3 spans 14 residues. CDR3 in amino acids: CASWGGAYNQPQHF. As DNA, the CDR3 is TGTGCCAGCTGGGGGGGGGCCTACAATCAGCCCCAGCATTTT.

This chain links TRBV3-1 (or the pseudogene TRBV3-2) with TRBJ2-2, with TRBD1 matching over 8 bases. J was trimmed by 5 bases and V by 0 bases; bases with no gene match: 14. This CDR3 region has 19 residues. In germline, CDR1 is LGHDT, CDR2 YNNKEL (reference sequence). Here the CDR3 DNA reads TGTGCCAGCAGCCAAGACAGGGGGCACCCGACCTCGAGGACCGGGGAGCTGTTTTTT. Its translation: CASSQDRGHPTSRTGELFF.

The chain links TRBV19 to TRBJ2-2; 7 bases line up with TRBD2. The CDR3 covers 13 residues. The trim removed 7 bases at V and 9 bases at J, leaving 8 bases unmatched. Germline V gene data show CDR1 as LNHDA and CDR2 as SQIVND (reference sequence). CDR3 amino acids: CASTGEGGRELFF. The DNA of the CDR3 is TGTGCCAGTACTGGGGAGGGTGGTCGGGAGCTGTTTTTT.